The sequence of this T cell receptor beta chain was determined in a study of T-cell reconstitution after alpha-beta-depleted transplantation in children. This clonotype has more than one count but fewer than ten. A library of TCRbeta sequences, prepared with unique molecular identifiers, was generated. Using its own MiXCR run on the PCR reads, TCRdb lists one record per CDR3 protein. The table has about 340,000 distinct CDR3 sequences, under 20% seen once. The source of this sequence is a male patient aged 2-9 years who had a stem cell transplant for acute lymphoblastic leukemia, so the T cells may come from the graft donor. Sequenced material: PBMCs, mostly from graft donor cells, taken 360 days after TCRalphabeta/CD19-depleted stem cell transplant.

In DNA, the CDR3 is TGTGCCAGCAGTGAAGCTAGTTCGGCTTGGGGGAGTCCACGGTTCTTC. Its translation is CASSEASSAWGSPRFF. V usage is TRBV2 and J usage is TRBJ2-1; D possibly uses TRBD1 or TRBD2 (5 bases each). The CDR3 has 16 residues. Germline V CDR1 and CDR2: SNHLY, FYNNEI. The germline V and J ends were trimmed by 0 bases and 15 bases, with 24 bases remaining between them. Full variable domain (outside the CDR3, taken from reference TRBV2 and TRBJ2-1): EPEVTQTPSHQVTQMGQEVILRCVPISNHLYFYWYRQILGQKVEFLVSFYNNEISEKSEIFDDQFSVERPDGSNFTLKIRSTKLEDSAMYFCASSEASSAWGSPRFFGPGTRLTVL.